This T cell receptor beta chain was sequenced during a study of shared clonotypes between healthy human individuals. Notes on the study in general: Shared across a few donors were about 4.8% of the naive CD4 clonotypes.

The CDR3 covers 13 residues. Trimming took 3 bases from V and 1 from J, leaving 6 bases between them. The germline V gene has CDR1 LNHDA and CDR2 SQIVND (reference sequence). Notes on this clone: What it binds is unknown.

Naivety among CD8 cells was defined by CD45RO negativity and positive CCR7 selection, thereby excluding terminally differentiated effector memory CD45RA+ cells. At the deep level, the assay was run. The sorted-subset replicate PCRs were given 150 to 250 ng DNA, which is around 29,000 T cell genomes. Clones were sequenced by immunoSEQ multiplex PCR, and TCRdb holds only the in-frame ones, with some missing. The repertoire holds approximately 2,000,000 clones, with approximately 92% as singletons. Sequencing was carried out using naive CD8+ T cells from PBMCs. This receptor was identified in a young man in good health. Some clones in this sample may be carry-over from other donors' samples. The V call is TRBV19, the J call TRBJ1-2, with unresolved D. Here the CDR3 reads CASSIGVNYGYTF. CDR3 coding DNA: TGTGCCAGTAGTATTGGGGTTAACTATGGCTACACCTTC.